The 30 T cell receptor beta chains presented below share a single source sample, sequenced in a study of shared clonotypes between healthy human individuals (dated by TCRdb to 2018 to 2020). Libraries were made using the immunoSEQ multiplex PCR assay. Here the immuneACCESS table is served through TCRdb, limited to in-frame sequences with V and J called. Missing clones are a known gap in these copies; in checked studies unresolved V genes cover under half, and the rest lacks a known reason. This sample comprises around 560,000 clones, approximately 95% of them detected only once. About 0.11% of the sample is taken by the ten largest. CD8 naive samples were CD45RO-negative cells positively selected for CCR7, giving a CD45RA+CCR7+ population that excluded TemRA cells. The source material was naive CD8+ T cells sorted from blood. The intended sense of this specimen's cell subset or site label: CD45RA+CCR7+. The receptors originated from a woman in her 30s in good health.

The genes are TRBV27 and TRBJ2-7; maybe TRBD2 (6 bases). CDR1 is MNHEY, CDR2 SMNVEV, per germline (reference sequence). V lost 3 bases to trimming and J lost 2 bases, with 14 bases between them. The CDR3 runs to 15 residues. The CDR3 region has the DNA TGTGCCAGCAGTTTGGAGCGGGCGCCCACCTACGAGCAGTACTTC. Its protein is CASSLERAPTYEQYF.

The chain combines TRBV19 with TRBJ2-7; 7 bases are a match to TRBD2. Germline lookup yields CDR1 LNHDA and CDR2 SQIVND (reference sequence). After removal of 3 bases from V and 3 bases from J, the junction contained 8 bases not matched to a gene. This CDR3 is 15 amino acids long. DNA of the CDR3: TGTGCCAGTAGTATCCTGTCCGGGACTAACTACGAGCAGTACTTC. Translation gives CASSILSGTNYEQYF.

This clone has only one observation. CDR3 amino acids: CASSIGASSYEQYF. CDR3 DNA: TGTGCCAGTAGTATCGGGGCGAGCTCCTACGAGCAGTACTTC. The chain carries TRBV19 and TRBJ2-7; D tentatively fits TRBD1 or TRBD2 (5 bases each). The germline CDR1 and CDR2 sequences are LNHDA and SQIVND (reference sequence). This CDR3 has 14 residues. V shed 3 bases and J shed 0 bases, with 9 bases lying between them. Complete variable domain (other parts from reference TRBV19 and TRBJ2-7): DGGITQSPKYLFRKEGQNVTLSCEQNLNHDAMYWYRQDPGQGLRLIYYSQIVNDFQKGDIAEGYSVSREKKESFPLTVTSAQKNPTAFYLCASSIGASSYEQYFGPGTRLTVT.

This rearrangement joins TRBV27 to TRBJ1-6, with 7 bases fitting TRBD1. Losses at the gene ends were 5 bases for V and 7 bases for J; bases not matched to a gene: 5. CDR1 is MNHEY and CDR2 is SMNVEV in the germline V gene (reference sequence). This CDR3 is 14 amino acids long. The CDR3 protein is CASSQTGSNSPLHF. For the CDR3, the DNA is TGTGCCAGCAGTCAGACAGGGTCAAATTCACCCCTCCACTTT.

The gene calls are TRBV12-5 and TRBJ2-2; D gene unclear. V was cut by 5 bases and J by 2 bases, with 9 bases left in between. The germline CDR1 and CDR2 sequences are LGHNT and FRNRAP. The CDR3 has 14 amino acids. CDR3 DNA sequence: TGTGCTAGTGGTGACTCGCTCAACACCGGGGAGCTGTTTTTT. Translation gives CASGDSLNTGELFF.

V usage is TRBV4-1 and J usage is TRBJ2-7; possibly TRBD1 or TRBD2 for D (5 bases each). Germline V gives CDR1 MGHRA, CDR2 YSYEKL. V was clipped by 1 base and J by 2 bases, with 15 bases between them. The CDR3 totals 16 residues. CDR3 bases: TGCGCCAGCAGCCAAGTTTTGGGGGAACCCCCCTACGAGCAGTACTTC. Its translation is CASSQVLGEPPYEQYF.

The CDR3 region is CASSLGRDRGSHEQFF. CDR3 nucleotides: TGTGCCAGCAGCTTAGGCCGGGACAGGGGAAGTCATGAGCAGTTCTTC. The chain has TRBV7-9 and TRBJ2-1, with TRBD1 identical over 10 bases. The germline CDR1 and CDR2 sequences are SEHNR and FQNEAQ (reference sequence). The trim removed 1 base at V and 8 bases at J, leaving 8 bases unmatched. There are 16 residues in the CDR3.

CDR3 amino acids: CAWTRTGGYGYTF. CDR3 bases: TGTGCCTGGACGAGGACAGGGGGCTATGGCTACACCTTC. The chain combines TRBV30 with TRBJ1-2; 10 bases align to TRBD1. V was pared by 4 bases and J by 4 bases, with 3 bases of the junction left unmatched. The CDR3 is 13 amino acids. The germline CDR1 and CDR2 sequences are GTSNPN and SVGIG (reference sequence).

The chain couples TRBV13 to TRBJ2-7, with D possibly matching TRBD1 (6 bases). This CDR3 is 17 amino acids long. Germline V gives CDR1 PRHDT, CDR2 FYEKMQ (reference sequence). V lost 2 bases and J 3 bases, leaving 20 bases between the germline ends. In nucleotides, the CDR3 is TGTGCCAGCAGCTTAAGCAGCCTGGGGGCCGACCACTACGAGCAGTACTTC. It is translated as CASSLSSLGADHYEQYF.

This chain uses TRBV7-9 with TRBJ2-1; D is undetermined. The CDR3 runs to 15 residues. CDR1 is SEHNR and CDR2 is FQNEAQ in the germline V gene (reference sequence). V shed 5 bases and J shed 7 bases, with 18 bases lying between them. CDR3 loop: CASSPTIGFWNEQFF. The DNA of the CDR3 is TGTGCCAGCAGCCCAACAATAGGGTTTTGGAATGAGCAGTTCTTC. The variable domain in full, with the rest retrieved from reference TRBV7-9 and TRBJ2-1, is DTGVSQNPRHKITKRGQNVTFRCDPISEHNRLYWYRQTLGQGPEFLTYFQNEAQLEKSRLLSDRFSAERPKGSFSTLEIQRTEQGDSAMYLCASSPTIGFWNEQFFGPGTRLTVL.

This clone was detected once. The rearrangement links TRBV19 to TRBJ2-1, with D hard to call. The germline V gene has CDR1 LNHDA and CDR2 SQIVND (reference sequence). The CDR3 is made up of 13 amino acids. Trimming removed 0 bases from V and 5 bases from J, with 5 bases in between. The CDR3 protein is CASSIDPNNEQFF. The CDR3 bases are TGTGCCAGTAGTATAGATCCCAACAATGAGCAGTTCTTC. The whole variable domain, remainder taken from reference TRBV19 and TRBJ2-1, is DGGITQSPKYLFRKEGQNVTLSCEQNLNHDAMYWYRQDPGQGLRLIYYSQIVNDFQKGDIAEGYSVSREKKESFPLTVTSAQKNPTAFYLCASSIDPNNEQFFGPGTRLTVL.

This chain uses TRBV9 with TRBJ1-2; D might be TRBD1 (6 bases). The CDR3 is 14 amino acids. Germline values: CDR1 SGDLS, CDR2 YYNGEE. Trimming removed 3 bases from V and 7 bases from J, with 16 bases in between. In nucleotides, the CDR3 is TGTGCCAGCAGCGGAACAGGGAATTTACGTGGCTACACCTTC. This gives the protein CASSGTGNLRGYTF.

V usage is TRBV27 and J usage is TRBJ2-5; 9 nucleotides match TRBD2. The J call may be faulty, since TRBJ2-7 better matches the DNA end. CDR1 is MNHEY and CDR2 is SMNVEV in the germline V gene (reference sequence). The CDR3 sequence is 14 residues long. The CDR3 loop reads CASSLAGGPTEQYF. In DNA form, the CDR3 reads TGTGCCAGCAGTTTGGCGGGAGGGCCCACCGAGCAGTACTTC.

The rearrangement uses TRBV2 and TRBJ2-1; the D call may be TRBD1 or TRBD2 (6 bases each). Trimming removed 2 bases from V and 7 bases from J, with 9 bases in between. The CDR3 is made up of 13 amino acids. The germline V gene encodes CDR1 SNHLY and CDR2 FYNNEI. The DNA for the CDR3 is TGTGCCAGCAGTGAAATAGGGGGGAATGAGCAGTTCTTC. Translation: CASSEIGGNEQFF.

The genes are TRBV7-6 and TRBJ1-4; 9 positions match TRBD1. After removal of 5 bases from V and 8 bases from J, the junction contained 15 bases not matched to a gene. From germline, CDR1 is SGHVS and CDR2 FNYEAQ. The length of the CDR3 is 17 residues. CDR3 in DNA: TGTGCCAGCAGCCCTCGTTCCACAGGGGGCTTCGGCGAAAAACTGTTTTTT. It codes for CASSPRSTGGFGEKLFF.

The gene calls are TRBV5-6 and TRBJ2-7; D gene unclear. Germline lookup yields CDR1 SGHDT and CDR2 YYEEEE. The ends were cut back, 1 base at V and 2 bases at J, with 7 bases in the middle. The CDR3 has 13 amino acids. The CDR3 loop is CASSLSSTYEQYF. CDR3 sequence (DNA): TGTGCCAGCAGCTTGTCCAGCACCTACGAGCAGTACTTC.

V usage is TRBV10-3 and J usage is TRBJ1-5; TRBD1 agrees at 7 bases. CDR1 and CDR2 (germline): ENHRY, SYGVKD. The CDR3 runs 15 residues. J lost 7 bases, V lost 2 bases, and 8 bases had no gene match. The CDR3 region is CAISEGRGRLQPQHF. The CDR3 DNA sequence: TGTGCCATCAGTGAGGGTAGGGGGCGCCTCCAGCCCCAGCATTTT.

The chain combines TRBV28 with TRBJ2-1; possible D gene TRBD1, 6 bases. V was pared by 2 bases and J by 7 bases, with 24 bases between. CDR3 size: 18 residues. Germline CDR1 reads MDHEN; CDR2 reads SYDVKM. In DNA, the CDR3 is TGTGCCAGCAGTTTACCGCAGAACCGTCCAGGGGTGGAGAATGAGCAGTTCTTC. Its translation: CASSLPQNRPGVENEQFF.

The rearrangement links TRBV19 to TRBJ1-5, with a possible D match to TRBD1 (5 bases). The CDR3 is made up of 16 amino acids. Germline loops: CDR1 LNHDA, CDR2 SQIVND (reference sequence). The germline V and J ends were trimmed by 2 bases and 3 bases, with 14 bases remaining between them. The CDR3 sequence: CASSISPGQVNQPQHF. DNA of the CDR3: TGTGCCAGTAGTATATCCCCAGGGCAAGTCAATCAGCCCCAGCATTTT.

The chain joins TRBV28 to TRBJ2-5, with TRBD2 identical over 7 bases. The tail of the sequence fits TRBJ2-7 better, so the J call may be wrong. CDR1 is MDHEN, CDR2 SYDVKM, per germline. The CDR3 has 14 residues. The CDR3: CASSLVGEGYEQYF. CDR3 DNA sequence: TGTGCCAGCAGTTTGGTGGGGGAGGGCTACGAGCAGTACTTC.

This sequence joins TRBV2 and TRBJ2-2; D is unclear. Trimming left V 6 bases short and J 0 bases short, with 8 bases between. Germline V gene lookup returns CDR1 SNHLY and CDR2 FYNNEI. This CDR3 region has 14 residues. The CDR3 is CASRDEANTGELFF. Written as DNA, the CDR3 is TGTGCCAGCAGGGACGAGGCGAACACCGGGGAGCTGTTTTTT.

V gene TRBV30 combines with J gene TRBJ2-1; TRBD2 matches 8 bases. The CDR3 runs to 12 residues. Germline CDR1 GTSNPN, CDR2 SVGIG (reference sequence). Trimming removed 3 bases from V and 7 bases from J; junction bases left unmatched: 2. CDR3: CAWSTGGNEQFF. The CDR3 DNA reads TGTGCCTGGAGCACGGGGGGGAATGAGCAGTTCTTC.

This clone was seen once. The chain couples TRBV10-1 to TRBJ2-3; D perhaps matches TRBD2 (6 bases). Germline V lookup: CDR1 WNHNN, CDR2 SYGVQD (reference sequence). CDR3 length: 17 residues. Trimming took 4 bases from V and 1 from J, leaving 18 bases between them. The CDR3 is CASSGKEGGEGTDTQYF. CDR3 coding DNA: TGCGCCAGCAGTGGAAAGGAGGGAGGAGAGGGCACAGATACGCAGTATTTT.

The V gene is TRBV28, the J gene TRBJ1-1; no reliable D call. CDR3 length: 12 residues. The germline V gene has CDR1 MDHEN and CDR2 SYDVKM. Trimming removed 11 bases from V and 1 base from J, with 11 bases in between. CDR3 in amino acids: CACGPTNTEAFF. In DNA, the CDR3 is TGTGCCTGCGGACCGACGAACACTGAAGCTTTCTTT.

This sequence joins TRBV7-8 and TRBJ2-7; a weak D match, TRBD1 (5 bases). The germline V and J ends were trimmed by 1 base and 1 base, with 17 bases remaining between them. The CDR3 length is 17 residues. The germline V gene encodes CDR1 SGHVS and CDR2 FQNEAQ. CDR3 sequence: CASSLGLVTAGSYEQYF. CDR3 bases: TGTGCCAGCAGCTTAGGTTTGGTGACAGCAGGTTCCTACGAGCAGTACTTC.

V usage is TRBV19 and J usage is TRBJ2-7, with D possibly matching TRBD1 (5 bases). The CDR3 loop spans 15 amino acids. V was clipped by 1 base and J by 2 bases, with 12 bases between them. Germline CDR1 reads LNHDA; CDR2 reads SQIVND (reference sequence). CDR3 DNA sequence: TGTGCCAGTAGTATAGCGCCAGGGATTACCTACGAGCAGTACTTC. Translation gives CASSIAPGITYEQYF.

This chain connects TRBV6-5 to TRBJ2-7; perhaps TRBD2 as D (5 bases). The V end lost 2 bases, the J end lost 6 bases, and 17 bases lay between the germline ends. The germline V gene has CDR1 MNHEY and CDR2 SVGAGI. This CDR3 is built from 15 residues. Here the CDR3 reads CASSYDREIPFEQYF. DNA for the CDR3: TGTGCCAGCAGTTACGATAGGGAGATTCCCTTCGAGCAGTACTTC.

This clone is a singleton in its sample. The chain is built from TRBV5-4 and TRBJ2-1, with D perhaps matching TRBD2 (6 bases). The V and J ends lost 0 bases and 5 bases respectively, with 12 bases between them. CDR3 length equals 15 residues. Germline CDR1 reads SGHNT; CDR2 reads YYREEE (reference sequence). In nucleotides, the CDR3 is TGTGCCAGCAGCTTGGAACCCGGGAGCAACAATGAGCAGTTCTTC. Protein: CASSLEPGSNNEQFF.

The V call is TRBV9, the J call TRBJ2-1, with D hard to call. The CDR3 runs 14 residues. V was shortened by 0 bases and J by 1 base, with 5 bases between the two germline ends. Germline lookup yields CDR1 SGDLS and CDR2 YYNGEE. CDR3 sequence reads: CASSVDGSYNEQFF. The DNA for the CDR3 is TGTGCCAGCAGCGTAGACGGATCCTACAATGAGCAGTTCTTC.

V is TRBV6-1 and J is TRBJ1-2, with D unresolved. CDR3 size: 13 residues. Trimming stripped 1 base from V and 4 bases from J, with 7 bases between. CDR1 and CDR2 (germline): MNHNS, SASEGT. The CDR3 sequence is CASSEDSGYGYTF. CDR3 nucleotides: TGTGCCAGCAGTGAAGACTCGGGCTATGGCTACACCTTC.